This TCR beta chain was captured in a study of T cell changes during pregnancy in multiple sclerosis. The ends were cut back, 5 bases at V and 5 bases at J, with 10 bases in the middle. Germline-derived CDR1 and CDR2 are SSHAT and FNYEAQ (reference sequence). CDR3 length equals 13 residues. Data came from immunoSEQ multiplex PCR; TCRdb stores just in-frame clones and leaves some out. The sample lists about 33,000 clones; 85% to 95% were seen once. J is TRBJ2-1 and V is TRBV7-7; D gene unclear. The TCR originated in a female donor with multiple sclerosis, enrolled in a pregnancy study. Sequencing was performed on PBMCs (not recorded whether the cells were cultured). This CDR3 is CASSLQTDNEQFF. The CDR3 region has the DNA TGTGCCAGCAGCCTTCAAACGGACAATGAGCAGTTCTTC.